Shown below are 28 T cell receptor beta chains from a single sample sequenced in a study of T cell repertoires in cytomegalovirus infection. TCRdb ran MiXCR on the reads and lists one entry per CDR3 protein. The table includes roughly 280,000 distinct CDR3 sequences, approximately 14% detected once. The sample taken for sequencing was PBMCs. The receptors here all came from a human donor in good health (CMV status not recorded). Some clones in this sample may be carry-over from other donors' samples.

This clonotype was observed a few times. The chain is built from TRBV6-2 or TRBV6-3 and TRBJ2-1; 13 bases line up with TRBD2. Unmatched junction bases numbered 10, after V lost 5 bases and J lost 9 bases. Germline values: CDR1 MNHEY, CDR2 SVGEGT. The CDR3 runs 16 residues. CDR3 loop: CASSPGGLAGSGEQFF. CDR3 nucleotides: TGTGCCAGCAGTCCCGGGGGACTAGCGGGGTCTGGTGAGCAGTTCTTC.

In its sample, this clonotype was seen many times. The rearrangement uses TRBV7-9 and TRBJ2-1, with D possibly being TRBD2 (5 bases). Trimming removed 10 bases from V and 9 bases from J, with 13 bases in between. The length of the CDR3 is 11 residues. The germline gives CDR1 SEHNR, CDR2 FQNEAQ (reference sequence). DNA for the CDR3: TGTGCCACCATAGCGATTACTGAGCAGTTCTTC. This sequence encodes CATIAITEQFF.

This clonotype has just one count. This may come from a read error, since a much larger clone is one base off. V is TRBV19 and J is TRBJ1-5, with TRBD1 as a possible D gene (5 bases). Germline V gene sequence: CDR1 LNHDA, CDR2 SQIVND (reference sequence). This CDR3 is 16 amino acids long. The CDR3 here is CASSIVRASGRQHQHF. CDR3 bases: TGTGCCAGTAGTATAGTTAGGGCGTCGGGAAGACAGCACCAGCATTTT.

Here the CDR3 DNA reads TGCAGTGCTAGAGATCACTACTCCTACAATGAGCAGTTCTTC. Amino acid sequence: CSARDHYSYNEQFF. The rearrangement joins TRBV20-1 to TRBJ2-1; D unresolved. Per the germline V gene, CDR1 is DFQATT and CDR2 is SNEGSKA (reference sequence). V lost 0 bases to trimming and J lost 0 bases, with 6 bases between them. The CDR3 has 14 amino acids.

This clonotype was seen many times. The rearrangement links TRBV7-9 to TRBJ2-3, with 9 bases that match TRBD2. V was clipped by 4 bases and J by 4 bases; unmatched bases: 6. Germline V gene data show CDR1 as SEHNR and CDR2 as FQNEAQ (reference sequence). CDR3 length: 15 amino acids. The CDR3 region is CASSSRRGGADTQYF. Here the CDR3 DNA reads TGTGCCAGCAGCTCCAGGCGGGGGGGGGCAGATACGCAGTATTTT.

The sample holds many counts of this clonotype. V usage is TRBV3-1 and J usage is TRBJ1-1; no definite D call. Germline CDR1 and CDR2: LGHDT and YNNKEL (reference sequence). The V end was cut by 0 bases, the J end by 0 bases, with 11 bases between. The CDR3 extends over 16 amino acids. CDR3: CASSQEYAEMNTEAFF. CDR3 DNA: TGTGCCAGCAGCCAAGAATATGCAGAGATGAACACTGAAGCTTTCTTT.

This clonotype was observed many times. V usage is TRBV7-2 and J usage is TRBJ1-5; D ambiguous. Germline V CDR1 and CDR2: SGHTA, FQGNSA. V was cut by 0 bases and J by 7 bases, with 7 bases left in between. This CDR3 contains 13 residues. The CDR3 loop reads CASSLAGTQPQHF. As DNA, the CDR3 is TGTGCCAGCAGCTTAGCGGGTACCCAGCCCCAGCATTTT.

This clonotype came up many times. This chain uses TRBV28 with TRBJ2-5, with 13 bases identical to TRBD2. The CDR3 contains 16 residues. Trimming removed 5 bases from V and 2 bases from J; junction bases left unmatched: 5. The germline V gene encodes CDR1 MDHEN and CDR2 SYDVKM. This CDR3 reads CASSGLAGVGQETQYF. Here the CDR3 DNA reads TGTGCCAGCAGTGGACTAGCGGGAGTGGGTCAAGAGACCCAGTACTTC.

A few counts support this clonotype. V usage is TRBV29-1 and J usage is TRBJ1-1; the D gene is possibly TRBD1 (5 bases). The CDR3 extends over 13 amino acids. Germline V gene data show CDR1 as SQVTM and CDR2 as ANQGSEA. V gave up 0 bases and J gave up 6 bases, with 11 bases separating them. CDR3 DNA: TGCAGCGTTGAAGATCTGGGGACCCCTGAAGCTTTCTTT. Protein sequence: CSVEDLGTPEAFF.

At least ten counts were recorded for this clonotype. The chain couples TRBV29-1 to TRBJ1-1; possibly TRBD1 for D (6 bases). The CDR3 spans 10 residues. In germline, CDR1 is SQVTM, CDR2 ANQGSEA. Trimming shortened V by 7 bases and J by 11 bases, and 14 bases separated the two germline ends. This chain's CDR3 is CSGAQGEAFF. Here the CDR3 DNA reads TGCAGCGGGGCACAGGGAGAGGCTTTCTTT. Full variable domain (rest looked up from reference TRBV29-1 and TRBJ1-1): SAVISQKPSRDICQRGTSLTIQCQVDSQVTMMFWYRQQPGQSLTLIATANQGSEATYESGFVIDKFPISRPNLTFSTLTVSNMSPEDSSIYLCSGAQGEAFFGQGTRLTVV.

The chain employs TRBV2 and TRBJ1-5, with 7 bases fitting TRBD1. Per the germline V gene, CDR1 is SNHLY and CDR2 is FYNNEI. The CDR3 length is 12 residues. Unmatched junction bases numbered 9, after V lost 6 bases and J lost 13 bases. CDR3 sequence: CASSADREGQHF. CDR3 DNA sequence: TGTGCCAGCAGCGCCGACAGGGAGGGACAGCATTTT. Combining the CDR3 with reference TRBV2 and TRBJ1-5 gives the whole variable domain EPEVTQTPSHQVTQMGQEVILRCVPISNHLYFYWYRQILGQKVEFLVSFYNNEISEKSEIFDDQFSVERPDGSNFTLKIRSTKLEDSAMYFCASSADREGQHFGDGTRLSIL.

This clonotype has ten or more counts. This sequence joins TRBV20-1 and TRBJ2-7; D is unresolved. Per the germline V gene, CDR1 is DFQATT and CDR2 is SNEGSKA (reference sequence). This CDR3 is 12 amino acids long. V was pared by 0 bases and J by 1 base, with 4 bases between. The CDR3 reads CSARDQSYEQYF. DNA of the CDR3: TGCAGTGCTAGAGACCAGTCCTACGAGCAGTACTTC.

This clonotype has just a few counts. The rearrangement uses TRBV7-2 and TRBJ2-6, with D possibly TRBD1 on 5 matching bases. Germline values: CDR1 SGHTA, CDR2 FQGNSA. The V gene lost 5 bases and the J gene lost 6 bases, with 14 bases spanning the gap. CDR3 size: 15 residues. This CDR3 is CASSPHRPMANVLTF. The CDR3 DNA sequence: TGTGCCAGCAGCCCACACAGGCCTATGGCCAACGTCCTGACTTTC.

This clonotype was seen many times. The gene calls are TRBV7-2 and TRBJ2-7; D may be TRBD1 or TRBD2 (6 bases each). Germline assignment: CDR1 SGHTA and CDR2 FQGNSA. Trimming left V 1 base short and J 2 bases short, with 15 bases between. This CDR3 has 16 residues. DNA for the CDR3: TGTGCCAGCAGCTTAGGCCCCTCCGGGGGCCCCTACGAGCAGTACTTC. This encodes CASSLGPSGGPYEQYF. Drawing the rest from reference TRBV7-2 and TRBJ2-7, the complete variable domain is GAGVSQSPSNKVTEKGKDVELRCDPISGHTALYWYRQSLGQGLEFLIYFQGNSAPDKSGLPSDRFSAERTGGSVSTLTIQRTQQEDSAVYLCASSLGPSGGPYEQYFGPGTRLTVT.

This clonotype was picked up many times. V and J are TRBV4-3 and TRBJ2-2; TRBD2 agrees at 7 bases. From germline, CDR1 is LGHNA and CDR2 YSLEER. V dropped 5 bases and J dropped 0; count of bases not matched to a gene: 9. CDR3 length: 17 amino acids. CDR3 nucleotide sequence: TGCGCCAGCAGCGCGACCGTAGCGGGTACGAACACCGGGGAGCTGTTTTTT. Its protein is CASSATVAGTNTGELFF.

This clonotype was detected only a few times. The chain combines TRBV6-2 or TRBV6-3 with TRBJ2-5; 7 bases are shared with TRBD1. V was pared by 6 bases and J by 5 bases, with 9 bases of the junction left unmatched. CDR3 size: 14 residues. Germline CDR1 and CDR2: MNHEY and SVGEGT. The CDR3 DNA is TGTGCCAGCAGCCACGACAGGGTCAGGGAGACCCAGTACTTC. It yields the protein CASSHDRVRETQYF.

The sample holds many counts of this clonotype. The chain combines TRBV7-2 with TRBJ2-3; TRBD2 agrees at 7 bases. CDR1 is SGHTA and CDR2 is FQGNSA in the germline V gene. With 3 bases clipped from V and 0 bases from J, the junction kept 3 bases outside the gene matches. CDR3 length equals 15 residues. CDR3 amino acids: CASSLSGMSTDTQYF. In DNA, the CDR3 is TGTGCCAGCAGCTTGAGCGGGATGAGCACAGATACGCAGTATTTT.

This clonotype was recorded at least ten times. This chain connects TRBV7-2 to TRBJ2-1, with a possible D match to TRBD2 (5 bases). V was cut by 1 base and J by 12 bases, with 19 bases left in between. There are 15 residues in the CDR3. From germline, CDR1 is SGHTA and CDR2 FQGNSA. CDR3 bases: TGTGCCAGCAGCTTAGGGCTTAGCGCGGGCGGAGTGCAGTTCTTC. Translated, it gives CASSLGLSAGGVQFF. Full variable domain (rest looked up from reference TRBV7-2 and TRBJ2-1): GAGVSQSPSNKVTEKGKDVELRCDPISGHTALYWYRQSLGQGLEFLIYFQGNSAPDKSGLPSDRFSAERTGGSVSTLTIQRTQQEDSAVYLCASSLGLSAGGVQFFGPGTRLTVL.

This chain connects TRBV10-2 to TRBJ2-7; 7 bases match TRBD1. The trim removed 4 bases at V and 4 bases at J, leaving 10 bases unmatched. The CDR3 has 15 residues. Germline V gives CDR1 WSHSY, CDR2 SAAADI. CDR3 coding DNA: TGCGCCAGCAGTGTCGACAGGGCCTCAACTTACGAGCAGTACTTC. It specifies CASSVDRASTYEQYF.

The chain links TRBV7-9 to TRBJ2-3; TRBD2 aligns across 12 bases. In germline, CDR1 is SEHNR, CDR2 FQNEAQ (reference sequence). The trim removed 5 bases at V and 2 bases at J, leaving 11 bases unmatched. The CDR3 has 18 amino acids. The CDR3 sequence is CASSVRLLAGGFTDTQYF. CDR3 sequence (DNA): TGTGCCAGCAGCGTACGCTTACTAGCGGGGGGCTTCACAGATACGCAGTATTTT. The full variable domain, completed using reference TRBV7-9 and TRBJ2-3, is DTGVSQNPRHKITKRGQNVTFRCDPISEHNRLYWYRQTLGQGPEFLTYFQNEAQLEKSRLLSDRFSAERPKGSFSTLEIQRTEQGDSAMYLCASSVRLLAGGFTDTQYFGPGTRLTVL.

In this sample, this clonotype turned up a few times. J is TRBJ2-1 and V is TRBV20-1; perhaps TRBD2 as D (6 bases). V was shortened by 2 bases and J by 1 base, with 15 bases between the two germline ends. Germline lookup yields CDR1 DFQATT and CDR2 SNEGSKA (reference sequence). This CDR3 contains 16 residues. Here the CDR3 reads CSARPPPGESYNEQFF. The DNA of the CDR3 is TGCAGTGCTAGACCTCCACCGGGGGAGTCCTACAATGAGCAGTTCTTC.

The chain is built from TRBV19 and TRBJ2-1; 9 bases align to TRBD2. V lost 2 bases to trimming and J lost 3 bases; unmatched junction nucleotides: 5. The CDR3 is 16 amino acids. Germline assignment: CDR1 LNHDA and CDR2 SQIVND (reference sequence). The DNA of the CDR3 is TGTGCCAGTAGTATATATCCTAGCGGGATCTACAATGAGCAGTTCTTC. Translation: CASSIYPSGIYNEQFF.

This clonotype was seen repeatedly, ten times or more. This CDR3 is CASSFAEETQYF. CDR3 in DNA: TGTGCCAGCAGTTTCGCGGAAGAGACCCAGTACTTC. The rearrangement joins TRBV28 to TRBJ2-5; D unclear. V lost 3 bases and J 3 bases, leaving 5 bases between the germline ends. There are 12 residues in the CDR3. The germline CDR1 and CDR2 sequences are MDHEN and SYDVKM.

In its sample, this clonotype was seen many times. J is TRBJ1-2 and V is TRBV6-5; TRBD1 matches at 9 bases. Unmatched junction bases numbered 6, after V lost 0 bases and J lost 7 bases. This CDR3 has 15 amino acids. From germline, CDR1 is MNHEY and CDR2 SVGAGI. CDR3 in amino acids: CASSYSGTGSGGYTF. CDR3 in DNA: TGTGCCAGCAGTTACTCCGGGACAGGGTCTGGTGGCTACACCTTC.

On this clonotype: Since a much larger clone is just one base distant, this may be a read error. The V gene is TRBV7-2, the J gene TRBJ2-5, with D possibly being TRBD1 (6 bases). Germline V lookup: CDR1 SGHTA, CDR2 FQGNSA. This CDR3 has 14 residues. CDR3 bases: TGTGTCAGCAGCCCAACAGGGTTTCCAGAGACCCAGTACTTC. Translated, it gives CVSSPTGFPETQYF.

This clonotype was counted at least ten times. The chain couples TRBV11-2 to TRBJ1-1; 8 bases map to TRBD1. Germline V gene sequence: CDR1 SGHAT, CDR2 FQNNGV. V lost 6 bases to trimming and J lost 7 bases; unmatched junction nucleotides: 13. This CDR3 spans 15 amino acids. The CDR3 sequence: CASSLNPGQDFEAFF. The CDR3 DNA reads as TGTGCCAGCAGTTTAAATCCGGGACAGGATTTTGAAGCTTTCTTT.

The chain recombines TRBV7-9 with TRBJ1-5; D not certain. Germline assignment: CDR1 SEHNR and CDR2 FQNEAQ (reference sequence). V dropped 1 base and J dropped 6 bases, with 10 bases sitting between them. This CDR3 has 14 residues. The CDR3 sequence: CASSLGSQRQPQHF. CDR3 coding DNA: TGTGCCAGCAGCTTAGGAAGCCAGCGTCAGCCCCAGCATTTT.

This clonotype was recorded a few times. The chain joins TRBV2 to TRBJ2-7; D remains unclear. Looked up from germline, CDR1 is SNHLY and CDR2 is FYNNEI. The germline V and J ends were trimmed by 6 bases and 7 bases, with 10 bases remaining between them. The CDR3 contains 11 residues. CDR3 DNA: TGTGCCAGCAGGTTCGAGTTGGAGCAGTACTTC. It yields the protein CASRFELEQYF.